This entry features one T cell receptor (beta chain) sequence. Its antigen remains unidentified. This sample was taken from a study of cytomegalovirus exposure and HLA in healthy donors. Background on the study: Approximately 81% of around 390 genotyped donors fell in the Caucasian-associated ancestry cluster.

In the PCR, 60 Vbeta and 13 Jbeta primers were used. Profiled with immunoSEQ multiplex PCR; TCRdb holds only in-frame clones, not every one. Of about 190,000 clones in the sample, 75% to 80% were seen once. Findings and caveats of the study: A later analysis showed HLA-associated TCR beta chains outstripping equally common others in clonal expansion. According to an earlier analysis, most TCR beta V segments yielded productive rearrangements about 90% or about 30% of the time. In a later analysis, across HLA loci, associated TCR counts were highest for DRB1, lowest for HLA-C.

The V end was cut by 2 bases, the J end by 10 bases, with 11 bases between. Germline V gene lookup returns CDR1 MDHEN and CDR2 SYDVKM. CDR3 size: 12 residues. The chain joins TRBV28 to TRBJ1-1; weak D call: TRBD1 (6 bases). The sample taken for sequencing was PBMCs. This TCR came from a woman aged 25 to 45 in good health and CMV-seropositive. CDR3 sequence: CASSLGQMRAFF. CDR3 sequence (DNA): TGTGCCAGCAGTTTAGGACAGATGAGAGCTTTCTTT. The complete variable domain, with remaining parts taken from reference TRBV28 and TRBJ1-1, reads DVKVTQSSRYLVKRTGEKVFLECVQDMDHENMFWYRQDPGLGLRLIYFSYDVKMKEKGDIPEGYSVSREKKERFSLILESASTNQTSMYLCASSLGQMRAFFGQGTRLTVV.